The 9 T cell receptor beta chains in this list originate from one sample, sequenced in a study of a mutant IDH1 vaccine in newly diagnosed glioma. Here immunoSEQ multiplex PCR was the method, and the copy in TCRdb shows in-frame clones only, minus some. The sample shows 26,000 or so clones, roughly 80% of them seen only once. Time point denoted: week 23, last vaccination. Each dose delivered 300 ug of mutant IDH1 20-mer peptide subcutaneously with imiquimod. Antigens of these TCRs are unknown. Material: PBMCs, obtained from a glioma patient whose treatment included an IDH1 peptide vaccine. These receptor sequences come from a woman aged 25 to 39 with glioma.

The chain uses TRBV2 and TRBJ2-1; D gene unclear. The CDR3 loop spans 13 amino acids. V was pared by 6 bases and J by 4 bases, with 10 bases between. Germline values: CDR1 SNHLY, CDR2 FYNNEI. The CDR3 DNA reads TGTGCCAGCAGGGCCGACACATACAATGAGCAGTTCTTC. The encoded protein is CASRADTYNEQFF.

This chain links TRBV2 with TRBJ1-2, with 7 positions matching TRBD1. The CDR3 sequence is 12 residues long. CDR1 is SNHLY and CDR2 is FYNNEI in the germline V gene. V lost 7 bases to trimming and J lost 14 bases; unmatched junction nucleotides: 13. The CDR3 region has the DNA TGTGCCAGCATTGTAGGGGACAGCGCTAGTACCTTC. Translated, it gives CASIVGDSASTF.

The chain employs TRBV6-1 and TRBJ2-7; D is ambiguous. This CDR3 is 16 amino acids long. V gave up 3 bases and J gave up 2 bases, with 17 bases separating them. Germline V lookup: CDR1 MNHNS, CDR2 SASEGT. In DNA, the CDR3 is TGTGCCAGCAGTGAGTACCTCTGGCAGGCACCCTACGAGCAGTACTTC. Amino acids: CASSEYLWQAPYEQYF.

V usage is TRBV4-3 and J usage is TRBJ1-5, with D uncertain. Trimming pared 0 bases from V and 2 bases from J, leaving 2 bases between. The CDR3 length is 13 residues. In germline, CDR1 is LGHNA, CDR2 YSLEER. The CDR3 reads CASSQDGNQPQHF. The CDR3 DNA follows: TGCGCCAGCAGCCAAGATGGCAATCAGCCCCAGCATTTT.

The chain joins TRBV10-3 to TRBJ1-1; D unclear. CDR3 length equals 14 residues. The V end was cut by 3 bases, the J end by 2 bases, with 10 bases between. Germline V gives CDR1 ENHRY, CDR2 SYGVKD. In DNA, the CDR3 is TGTGCCATCAGTGACTTTAACAGAAACACTGAAGCTTTCTTT. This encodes CAISDFNRNTEAFF.

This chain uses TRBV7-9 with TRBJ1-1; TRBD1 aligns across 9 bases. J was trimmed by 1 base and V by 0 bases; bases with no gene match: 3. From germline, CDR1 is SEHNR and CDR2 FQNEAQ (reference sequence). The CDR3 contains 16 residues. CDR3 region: CASSLAGTGKNTEAFF. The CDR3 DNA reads TGTGCCAGCAGCTTAGCCGGGACAGGGAAGAACACTGAAGCTTTCTTT.

The CDR3 region is CASSLGDRGNRDEQYF. The DNA of the CDR3 is TGCGCCAGCAGCTTGGGGGACAGGGGCAATCGGGACGAGCAGTACTTC. The genes are TRBV5-1 and TRBJ2-7; 10 bases match TRBD1. From germline, CDR1 is SGHRS and CDR2 YFSETQ. The ends lost 0 bases at V and 5 bases at J; junction bases unmatched: 8. This CDR3 contains 16 residues.

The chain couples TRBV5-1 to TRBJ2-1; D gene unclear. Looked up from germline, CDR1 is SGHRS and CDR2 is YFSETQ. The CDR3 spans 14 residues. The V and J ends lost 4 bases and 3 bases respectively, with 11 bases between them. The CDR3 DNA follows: TGCGCCAGCAGCCAGACAAGAAACTACAATGAGCAGTTCTTC. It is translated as CASSQTRNYNEQFF.

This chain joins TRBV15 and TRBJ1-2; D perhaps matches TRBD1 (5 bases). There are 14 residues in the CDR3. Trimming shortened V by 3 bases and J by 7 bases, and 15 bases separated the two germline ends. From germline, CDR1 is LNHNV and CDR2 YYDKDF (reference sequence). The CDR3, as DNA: TGTGCCACCAGCAGGCCCGAGGGGCTGGCTGGCTACACCTTC. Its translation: CATSRPEGLAGYTF.